Sequencing of this T cell receptor beta chain was carried out in a study of monozygotic twins with cystic fibrosis. Whole-study findings and limits: Median Simpson clonality of approximately 0.0091 suggested naive T cells predominated. In 13 of 16 pairs, V gene usage was closest to the co-twin's.

The CDR3 covers 16 residues. Trimming removed 4 bases from V and 5 bases from J; junction bases left unmatched: 10. In germline, CDR1 is LNHDA, CDR2 SQIVND (reference sequence). Measured with immunoSEQ multiplex PCR; TCRdb has only the in-frame clones, and not every one. The sample shows roughly 25,000 clones, 96% of them seen only once. On this clone itself: Its matching antigen is unknown.

The sample comprised blood. This rearrangement joins TRBV19 to TRBJ1-5, with 8 bases fitting TRBD1. This TCR was recovered from a girl aged 2-9 years with cystic fibrosis. The CDR3 sequence: CASSTLGQGVDQPQHF. CDR3 coding DNA: TGTGCCAGTAGTACGTTAGGACAGGGTGTAGATCAGCCCCAGCATTTT.